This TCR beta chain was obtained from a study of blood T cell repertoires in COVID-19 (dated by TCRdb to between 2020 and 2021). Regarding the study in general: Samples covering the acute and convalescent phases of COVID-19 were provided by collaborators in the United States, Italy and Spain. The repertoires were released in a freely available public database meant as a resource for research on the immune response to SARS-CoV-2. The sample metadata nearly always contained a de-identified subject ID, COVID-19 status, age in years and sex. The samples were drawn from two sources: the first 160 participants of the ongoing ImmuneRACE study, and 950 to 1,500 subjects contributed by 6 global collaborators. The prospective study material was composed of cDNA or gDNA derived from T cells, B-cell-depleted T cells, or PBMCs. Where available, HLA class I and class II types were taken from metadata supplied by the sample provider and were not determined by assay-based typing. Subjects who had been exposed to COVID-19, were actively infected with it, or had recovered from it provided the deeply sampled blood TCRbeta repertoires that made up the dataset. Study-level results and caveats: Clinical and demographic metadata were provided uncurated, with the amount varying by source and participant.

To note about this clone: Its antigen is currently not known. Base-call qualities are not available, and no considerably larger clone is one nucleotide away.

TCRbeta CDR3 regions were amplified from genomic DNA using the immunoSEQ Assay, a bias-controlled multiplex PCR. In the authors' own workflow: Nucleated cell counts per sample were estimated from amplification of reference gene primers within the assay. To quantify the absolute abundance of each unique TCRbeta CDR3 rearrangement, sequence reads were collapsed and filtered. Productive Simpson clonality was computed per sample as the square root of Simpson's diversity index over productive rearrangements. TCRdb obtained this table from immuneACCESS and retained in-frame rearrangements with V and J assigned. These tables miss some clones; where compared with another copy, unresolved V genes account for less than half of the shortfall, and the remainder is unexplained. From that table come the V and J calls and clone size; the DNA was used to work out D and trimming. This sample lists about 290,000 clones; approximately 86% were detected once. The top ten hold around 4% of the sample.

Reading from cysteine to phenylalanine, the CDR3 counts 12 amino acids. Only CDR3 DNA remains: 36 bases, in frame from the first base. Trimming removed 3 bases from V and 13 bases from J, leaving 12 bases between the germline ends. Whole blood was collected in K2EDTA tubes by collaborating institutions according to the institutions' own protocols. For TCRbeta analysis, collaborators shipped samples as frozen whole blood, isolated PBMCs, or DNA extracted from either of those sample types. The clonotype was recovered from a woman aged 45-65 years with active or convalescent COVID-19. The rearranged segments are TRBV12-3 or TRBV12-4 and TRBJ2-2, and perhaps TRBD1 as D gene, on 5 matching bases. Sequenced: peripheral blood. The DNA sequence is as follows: TGTGCCAGCAGTTTCAGGGTTGGCGGGCTGTTTTTT. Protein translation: CASSFRVGGLFF.